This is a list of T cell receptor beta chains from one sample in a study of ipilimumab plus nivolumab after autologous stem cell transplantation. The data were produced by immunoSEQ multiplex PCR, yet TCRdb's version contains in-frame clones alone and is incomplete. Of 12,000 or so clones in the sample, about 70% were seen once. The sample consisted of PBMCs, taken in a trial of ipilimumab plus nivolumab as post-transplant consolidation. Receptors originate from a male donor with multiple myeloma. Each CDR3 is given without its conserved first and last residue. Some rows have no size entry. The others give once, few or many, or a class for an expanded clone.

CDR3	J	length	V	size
ASSLAGQGGYEQY	TRBJ2-7	13	TRBV11-2	NA
ASKHQQGALEGYT	TRBJ1-2	13	TRBV6-6	NA
ASSQDRQGGLGNEQY	TRBJ2-7	15	TRBV4-3	NA
ASSSEIAGELF	TRBJ2-2	11	TRBV5-1	NA
ASSLGTNYGYT	TRBJ1-2	11	TRBV7-2	NA
ASSLSWGEDTQY	TRBJ2-3	12	TRBV5-5	NA
ASSYLTGLSTEAF	TRBJ1-1	13	TRBV6-5	NA
ASSPLGINSYEQY	TRBJ2-7	13	TRBV7-9	NA
ASRRDSLNTEAF	TRBJ1-1	12	TRBV5-5	NA
ASSKGDRDLRMGYGYT	TRBJ1-2	16	TRBV7-9	medium-sized
SVGGTSGGNTYEQY	TRBJ2-7	14	TRBV29-1	NA
ASGLASRDSLKGQY	TRBJ2-7	14	TRBV12-5	NA
ASRDHVTGINQPQH	TRBJ1-5	14	TRBV2	NA
ASSPVGQYYGYT	TRBJ1-2	12	TRBV7-9	NA
ASSETLNTGELF	TRBJ2-2	12	TRBV6-1	few
ASSQRGGVFEETQY	TRBJ2-5	14	TRBV4-2	few
ASSSRGQGNYGYT	TRBJ1-2	13	TRBV6-5	NA
ARRGPNTGELF	TRBJ2-2	11	TRBV30	NA
ASSLGGVFNEQF	TRBJ2-1	12	TRBV5-4	NA
ASSLSGTDSAEAF	TRBJ1-1	13	TRBV11-1	NA
ASSIRADWNTEAF	TRBJ1-1	13	TRBV19	NA
AVNPGGRESGGYT	TRBJ1-2	13	TRBV19	few
ASSLDRGENHTDTQY	TRBJ2-3	15	TRBV11-2	NA
ASSQGTGREKLF	TRBJ1-4	12	TRBV4-1	few
ASSLVGGGGETQY	TRBJ2-5	13	TRBV11-2	NA
SARGLHEQY	TRBJ2-7	9	TRBV20-1	NA
ASLGEGEQF	TRBJ2-1	9	TRBV6-1	NA
ASSLGGGQGGYGYT	TRBJ1-2	14	TRBV7-9	NA
ASSHPSVGVPEAF	TRBJ1-1	13	TRBV4-1	NA
ASSMGQNTEAF	TRBJ1-1	11	TRBV7-3	NA
ASLGTNTYEQY	TRBJ2-7	11	TRBV19	NA
ASSPGGYEQY	TRBJ2-7	10	TRBV6-5	NA
ASSPMDTEAF	TRBJ1-1	10	TRBV18	NA
ASSSHISVAVEQY	TRBJ2-7	13	TRBV7-2	once
ASRGRGASGNEKLF	TRBJ1-4	14	TRBV6-6	NA
ASSRAGTSGGFQETQY	TRBJ2-5	16	TRBV7-6	NA
ASSHLPWTSGGGETQY	TRBJ2-5	16	TRBV7-2	NA
ASSPRNSQGYT	TRBJ1-2	11	TRBV25-1	NA
ASSGSTGLAVYEQY	TRBJ2-7	14	TRBV7-9	NA
ASSPRYTEAF	TRBJ1-1	10	TRBV18	NA
ASSPKAPKETQY	TRBJ2-5	12	TRBV18	NA
ASSPARDSEAF	TRBJ1-1	11	TRBV18	NA
ASSERAGQGLGYT	TRBJ1-2	13	TRBV6-1	NA
SATKAVLTGSQPQH	TRBJ1-5	14	TRBV29-1	NA
ASRRLAGDTGELF	TRBJ2-2	13	TRBV5-6	NA
ASSPIAEVYNEQF	TRBJ2-1	13	TRBV11-2	NA
ASSPPMGTGELF	TRBJ2-2	12	TRBV18	NA
ASSDTGTEINYGYT	TRBJ1-2	14	TRBV19	NA
ASSLERKLF	TRBJ1-4	9	TRBV7-3	NA
ASSLPGGYGYT	TRBJ1-2	11	TRBV6-5	once
ASSYGGSLNEKLF	TRBJ1-4	13	TRBV6-6	NA
AISESDDSYEQY	TRBJ2-7	12	TRBV6-5	NA
ASSQDPRTDTQY	TRBJ2-3	12	TRBV11-2	NA
ASSLRAAGGSYNEQF	TRBJ2-1	15	TRBV27	NA
ARRQGNQETQY	TRBJ2-5	11	TRBV2	NA
ASSLGSGSEQY	TRBJ2-7	11	TRBV7-1	NA
ASGLGYANEKLF	TRBJ1-4	12	TRBV12-5	NA
ASSMMYGRGELF	TRBJ2-2	12	TRBV19	NA
ASSLGVGSTYEQY	TRBJ2-7	13	TRBV5-6	NA
ASRLRGYRGETQY	TRBJ2-5	13	TRBV19	NA